This is a list of T cell receptor beta chains from one sample in a study of beta chain features in type 1 diabetes. Some clones are missing from TCRdb's copy, which holds only in-frame ones; the method was immunoSEQ multiplex PCR. This sample has more than 300,000 clones, with 8.5% to 10% found just once. The sample comprised central memory CD4+ T cells from blood. The source of these receptors is a man between 25 and 39 years old with type 1 diabetes. The CDR3 runs from the conserved cysteine through the conserved F or W. The D gene is left open where the match is weak. The size field is filled for only some rows; it gives once, few, many or a size class.

clone_size: once
v_call: TRBV6-5
j_call: TRBJ2-7
d_call: NA
cdr3_nt: TGTGCCAGCAGTCCTGGACAGCCCTACGAGCAGTACTTC
cdr3_aa: CASSPGQPYEQYF

clone_size: NA
v_call: TRBV7-8
j_call: TRBJ2-7
d_call: TRBD2
cdr3_nt: TGTGCCAGCAGCTTAGGGGGCGGGAGCAGTACCTACGAGCAGTACTTC
cdr3_aa: CASSLGGGSSTYEQYF

clone_size: NA
v_call: TRBV5-4
j_call: TRBJ1-3
d_call: NA
cdr3_nt: TGTGCCAGCAGCCCAGATGTGGGGAGCTCTGGAAACACCATATATTTT
cdr3_aa: CASSPDVGSSGNTIYF

clone_size: few
v_call: TRBV28
j_call: TRBJ1-2
d_call: NA
cdr3_nt: TGTGCCAGCAGCACACCTAATGGGTATGGCTACACCTTC
cdr3_aa: CASSTPNGYGYTF

clone_size: few
v_call: TRBV19
j_call: TRBJ2-7
d_call: TRBD1
cdr3_nt: TGTGCCAGTAGAAGGGGACAGGGAAAGAACGAGCAGTACTTC
cdr3_aa: CASRRGQGKNEQYF

clone_size: NA
v_call: TRBV6-5
j_call: TRBJ2-7
d_call: TRBD1
cdr3_nt: TGTGCCAGCAGTACCGGGACAGGGGGAACCGAGCAGTACTTC
cdr3_aa: CASSTGTGGTEQYF

clone_size: NA
v_call: TRBV5-1
j_call: TRBJ2-1
d_call: TRBD2
cdr3_nt: TGCGCCAGCAGCTCCGGGACTAGCAGCTACAATGAGCAGTTCTTC
cdr3_aa: CASSSGTSSYNEQFF

clone_size: few
v_call: TRBV2
j_call: TRBJ2-7
d_call: TRBD2
cdr3_nt: TGTGCCAGCAGTGAGGGGCTAGCGGTTTCCTACGAGCAGTACTTC
cdr3_aa: CASSEGLAVSYEQYF

clone_size: NA
v_call: TRBV27
j_call: TRBJ2-3
d_call: NA
cdr3_nt: TGTGCCACGGGGGCGGGGTTCACCACAGATACGCAGTATTTT
cdr3_aa: CATGAGFTTDTQYF

clone_size: NA
v_call: TRBV7-9
j_call: TRBJ2-6
d_call: TRBD1
cdr3_nt: TGTGCCAGCAGCCCGCATGGGACAGGGGCACACTCTGGGGCCAACGTCCTGACTTTC
cdr3_aa: CASSPHGTGAHSGANVLTF

clone_size: few
v_call: TRBV9
j_call: TRBJ2-1
d_call: TRBD2
cdr3_nt: TGTGCCAGCAGCGTAGTGGGGGCTAGCGGGGGAAATTACAATGAGCAGTTCTTC
cdr3_aa: CASSVVGASGGNYNEQFF

clone_size: few
v_call: TRBV18
j_call: TRBJ1-1
d_call: TRBD1
cdr3_nt: TGTGCCAGTTTCTTAGGGGGCACGAACACTGAAGCTTTCTTT
cdr3_aa: CASFLGGTNTEAFF

clone_size: NA
v_call: TRBV11-2
j_call: TRBJ2-2
d_call: TRBD1
cdr3_nt: TGTGCCAGCAGCGGACGAGGACAGGGTCCCACCGGGGAGCTGTTTTTT
cdr3_aa: CASSGRGQGPTGELFF

clone_size: many
v_call: TRBV28
j_call: TRBJ2-7
d_call: NA
cdr3_nt: TGTGCCAGCAGTTTAAGGAACAGGGACTACGAGCAGTACTTC
cdr3_aa: CASSLRNRDYEQYF

clone_size: NA
v_call: TRBV30
j_call: TRBJ2-1
d_call: NA
cdr3_nt: TGTGCCTGGACGGCTATGGGGAGTGAGCAGTTCTTC
cdr3_aa: CAWTAMGSEQFF

clone_size: few
v_call: TRBV30
j_call: TRBJ2-1
d_call: NA
cdr3_nt: TGTGCCTGGAGTCGAGCAGAGAATGAGCAGTTCTTC
cdr3_aa: CAWSRAENEQFF

clone_size: NA
v_call: TRBV7-8
j_call: TRBJ2-3
d_call: TRBD1
cdr3_nt: TGTGCCAGCAGCCAACTTGACAGGGAGAAAGATACGCAGTATTTT
cdr3_aa: CASSQLDREKDTQYF

clone_size: NA
v_call: TRBV7-3
j_call: TRBJ2-1
d_call: NA
cdr3_nt: TGTGCCAGCAGCTATGGAGGACAGCGCAATGAGCAGTTCTTC
cdr3_aa: CASSYGGQRNEQFF

clone_size: few
v_call: TRBV7-2
j_call: TRBJ1-3
d_call: TRBD1
cdr3_nt: TGTGCCAGCAGCTCGGCTTGGACAGGCAACTCTGGAAACACCATATATTTT
cdr3_aa: CASSSAWTGNSGNTIYF

clone_size: NA
v_call: TRBV5-4
j_call: TRBJ2-1
d_call: TRBD2
cdr3_nt: TGCGCGAGCAGCTTGGGTACGGGGGGAAGGAATGAGCAGTTCTTC
cdr3_aa: CASSLGTGGRNEQFF

clone_size: NA
v_call: TRBV30
j_call: TRBJ1-6
d_call: NA
cdr3_nt: TGTGCCTGGAGTGTACTGGGGGACGGCCCCCTCCACTTT
cdr3_aa: CAWSVLGDGPLHF

clone_size: few
v_call: TRBV6-6
j_call: TRBJ1-5
d_call: NA
cdr3_nt: TGTGCCAGCAGTTACGACAAGCCAGGCAATCAGCCCCAGCATTTT
cdr3_aa: CASSYDKPGNQPQHF

clone_size: NA
v_call: TRBV5-1
j_call: TRBJ2-1
d_call: TRBD2
cdr3_nt: TGCGCCAGCAGCTTGAGTCTTGGTAGCGGGAGCGACAATGAGCAGTTCTTC
cdr3_aa: CASSLSLGSGSDNEQFF

clone_size: many
v_call: TRBV11-3
j_call: TRBJ2-5
d_call: NA
cdr3_nt: TGTGCCAGCAGTGGTCAAGCGAGGGAGACCCAGTACTTC
cdr3_aa: CASSGQARETQYF

clone_size: few
v_call: TRBV5-1
j_call: TRBJ2-1
d_call: NA
cdr3_nt: TGCGCCAGCAGCTTGGATGTCTCCAATGAGCAGTTCTTC
cdr3_aa: CASSLDVSNEQFF

clone_size: NA
v_call: TRBV6-5
j_call: TRBJ2-7
d_call: TRBD2
cdr3_nt: TGTGCCAGCAGAAGGGTGGCGGGAGGAGGCTACGAGCAGTACTTC
cdr3_aa: CASRRVAGGGYEQYF

clone_size: NA
v_call: TRBV7-2
j_call: TRBJ2-2
d_call: TRBD2
cdr3_nt: TGTGCCAGCAGCTTAAGTCAAGCGGGAGTGTCCGGGGAGCTGTTTTTT
cdr3_aa: CASSLSQAGVSGELFF

clone_size: few
v_call: TRBV9
j_call: TRBJ2-2
d_call: TRBD1
cdr3_nt: TGTGCCAGCAGCGTAGAGGGGGCCGGCGGGGAGCTGTTTTTT
cdr3_aa: CASSVEGAGGELFF

clone_size: NA
v_call: TRBV28
j_call: TRBJ1-2
d_call: NA
cdr3_nt: TGTGCCAGCAGAACAGACACCCGTGAAGGCTACACCTTC
cdr3_aa: CASRTDTREGYTF

clone_size: many
v_call: TRBV9
j_call: TRBJ2-1
d_call: TRBD1
cdr3_nt: TGTGCCAGCAGCGTAGACAGGGGACATGGTGAGCAGTTCTTC
cdr3_aa: CASSVDRGHGEQFF

clone_size: NA
v_call: TRBV7-3
j_call: TRBJ2-1
d_call: TRBD2
cdr3_nt: TGTGCCAGCAGGTTGGGACTAGCGGGAGGATCTGAGCAGTTCTTC
cdr3_aa: CASRLGLAGGSEQFF

clone_size: NA
v_call: TRBV10-3
j_call: TRBJ2-7
d_call: TRBD2
cdr3_nt: TGTGCCATAGGGACTAGCGGGAGGGCCTTAGGGTACGAGCAGTACTTC
cdr3_aa: CAIGTSGRALGYEQYF

clone_size: many
v_call: TRBV18
j_call: TRBJ2-7
d_call: NA
cdr3_nt: TGTGCCAGCTCACCAGGACTTACGACTTACGAGCAGTACTTC
cdr3_aa: CASSPGLTTYEQYF

clone_size: NA
v_call: TRBV6-5
j_call: TRBJ1-1
d_call: NA
cdr3_nt: TGTGCCAGCAGTAGTGTCAGCATGAACACTGAAGCTTTCTTT
cdr3_aa: CASSSVSMNTEAFF

clone_size: NA
v_call: TRBV7-8
j_call: TRBJ2-7
d_call: TRBD2
cdr3_nt: TGTGCCAGCAGCTTAGCGGGACTAGCGGGAGGGGGTGAGCAGTACTTC
cdr3_aa: CASSLAGLAGGGEQYF

clone_size: NA
v_call: TRBV28
j_call: TRBJ1-1
d_call: NA
cdr3_nt: TGTGCCAGCAGTCGGGGGGTATCAGAAGCTTTCTTT
cdr3_aa: CASSRGVSEAFF

clone_size: few
v_call: TRBV6-1
j_call: TRBJ1-1
d_call: NA
cdr3_nt: TGTGCCAGCAGTGAACTGACGAACACTGAAGCTTTCTTT
cdr3_aa: CASSELTNTEAFF

clone_size: many
v_call: TRBV27
j_call: TRBJ2-7
d_call: NA
cdr3_nt: TGTGCCAGCAGTTCAGGGCGGACGGAGCAGTACTTC
cdr3_aa: CASSSGRTEQYF

clone_size: NA
v_call: TRBV28
j_call: TRBJ2-2
d_call: NA
cdr3_nt: TGTGCCAGCAGTTTGGCTGACCTTTACACCGGGGAGCTGTTTTTT
cdr3_aa: CASSLADLYTGELFF

clone_size: NA
v_call: TRBV2
j_call: TRBJ2-1
d_call: NA
cdr3_nt: TGTGCCAGCAGTGAAGGAGCCCAGCCCTACAATGGGCAGTTCTTC
cdr3_aa: CASSEGAQPYNGQFF